This TCR beta chain was retrieved from a study of T-cell memory formation after mild COVID-19. The wider study: Largely donor-specific TCR clusters were found.

Note on this clonotype: Its matching antigen is unknown.

Study-wide findings and caveats: Among clones contracting day 15 to 85, CD4/CD8 was balanced, whereas later expanders leaned CD4+. Among CD4+ contracting clones, most were CM and EM, and CD8+ ones EMRA.

After 5'RACE with constant-segment primers, TCR alpha and TCR beta cDNA libraries carrying sample barcodes and UMIs were obtained. TCRdb used MiXCR to reprocess the 5' RACE reads, holding one entry per CDR3 protein. The sample has 200,000 to 250,000 distinct CDR3 sequences, around 17% seen once. Trimming took off 1 base at V and 8 bases at J, with 11 bases between the two ends. CDR1 and CDR2 from the germline V gene are DFQATT and SNEGSKA (reference sequence). The CDR3 totals 12 residues. The rearrangement uses TRBV20-1 and TRBJ1-1; D remains ambiguous. What was sequenced was PBMCs or a T cell subset sorted from them (not recorded which). The receptor's source is a man aged 18 to 29 who had mild COVID-19 (a few samples of this study predate the infection). Cell type and time point are not known. The CDR3 loop is CSARATSFEAFF. CDR3 sequence (DNA): TGCAGTGCTAGAGCCACCAGTTTCGAAGCTTTCTTT.